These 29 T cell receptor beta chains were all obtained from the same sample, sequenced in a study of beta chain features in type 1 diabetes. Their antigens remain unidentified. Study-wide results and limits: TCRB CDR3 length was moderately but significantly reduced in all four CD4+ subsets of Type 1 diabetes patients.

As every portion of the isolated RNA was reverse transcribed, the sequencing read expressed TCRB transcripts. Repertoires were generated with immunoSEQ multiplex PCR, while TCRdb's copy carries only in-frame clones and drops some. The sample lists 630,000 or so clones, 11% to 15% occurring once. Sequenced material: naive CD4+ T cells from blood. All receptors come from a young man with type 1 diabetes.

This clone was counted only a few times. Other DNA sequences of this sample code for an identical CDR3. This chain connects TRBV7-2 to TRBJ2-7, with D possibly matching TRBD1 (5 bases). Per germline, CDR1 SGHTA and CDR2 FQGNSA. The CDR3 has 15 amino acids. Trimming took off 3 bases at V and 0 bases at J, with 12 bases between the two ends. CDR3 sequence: CASSLGRLSSYEQYF. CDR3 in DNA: TGTGCCAGCAGCTTGGGGCGACTGAGCTCCTACGAGCAGTACTTC. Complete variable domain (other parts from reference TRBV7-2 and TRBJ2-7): GAGVSQSPSNKVTEKGKDVELRCDPISGHTALYWYRQSLGQGLEFLIYFQGNSAPDKSGLPSDRFSAERTGGSVSTLTIQRTQQEDSAVYLCASSLGRLSSYEQYFGPGTRLTVT.

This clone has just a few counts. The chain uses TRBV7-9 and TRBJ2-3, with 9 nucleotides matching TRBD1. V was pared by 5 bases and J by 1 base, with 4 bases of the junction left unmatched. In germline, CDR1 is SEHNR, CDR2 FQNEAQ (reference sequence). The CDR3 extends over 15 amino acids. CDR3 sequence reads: CASSARQGGTDTQYF. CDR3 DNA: TGTGCCAGCAGCGCCCGACAGGGGGGCACAGATACGCAGTATTTT.

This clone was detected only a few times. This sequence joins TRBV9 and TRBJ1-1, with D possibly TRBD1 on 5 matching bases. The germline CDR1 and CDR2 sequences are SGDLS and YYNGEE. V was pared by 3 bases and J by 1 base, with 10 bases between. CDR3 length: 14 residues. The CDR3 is CASSASTANTEAFF. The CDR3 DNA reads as TGTGCCAGCAGCGCTTCGACAGCGAACACTGAAGCTTTCTTT.

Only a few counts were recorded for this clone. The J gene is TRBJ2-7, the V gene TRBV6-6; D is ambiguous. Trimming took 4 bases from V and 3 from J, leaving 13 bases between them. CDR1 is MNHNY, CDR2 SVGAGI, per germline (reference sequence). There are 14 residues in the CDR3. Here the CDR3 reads CASSFSPTSYEQYF. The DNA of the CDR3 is TGTGCCAGCAGTTTTTCTCCGACAAGCTACGAGCAGTACTTC.

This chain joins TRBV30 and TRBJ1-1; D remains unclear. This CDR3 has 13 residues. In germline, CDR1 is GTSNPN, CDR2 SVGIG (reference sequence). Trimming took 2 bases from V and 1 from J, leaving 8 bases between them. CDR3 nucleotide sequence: TGTGCCTGGAGTAGGCATGCGAACACTGAAGCTTTCTTT. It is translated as CAWSRHANTEAFF. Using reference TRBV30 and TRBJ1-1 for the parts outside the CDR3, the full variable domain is SQTIHQWPATLVQPVGSPLSLECTVEGTSNPNLYWYRQAAGRGLQLLFYSVGIGQISSEVPQNLSASRPQDRQFILSSKKLLLSDSGFYLCAWSRHANTEAFFGQGTRLTVV.

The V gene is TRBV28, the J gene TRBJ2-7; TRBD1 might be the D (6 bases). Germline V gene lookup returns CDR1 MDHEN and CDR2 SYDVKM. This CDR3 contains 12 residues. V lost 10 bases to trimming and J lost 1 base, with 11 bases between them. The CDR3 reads CATSTGSYEQYF. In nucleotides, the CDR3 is TGTGCCACCTCGACAGGATCCTACGAGCAGTACTTC.

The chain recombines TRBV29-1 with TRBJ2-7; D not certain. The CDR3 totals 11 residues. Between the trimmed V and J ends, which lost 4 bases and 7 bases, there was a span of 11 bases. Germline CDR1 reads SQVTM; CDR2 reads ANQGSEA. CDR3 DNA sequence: TGCAGCGTTGGCCAGACTCAAGAGCAGTACTTC. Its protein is CSVGQTQEQYF.

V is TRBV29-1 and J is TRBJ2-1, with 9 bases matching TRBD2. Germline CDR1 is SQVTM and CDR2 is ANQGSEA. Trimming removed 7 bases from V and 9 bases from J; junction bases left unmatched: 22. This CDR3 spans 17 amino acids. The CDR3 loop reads CSGGGERGAHARPEQFF. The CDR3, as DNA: TGCAGCGGTGGGGGAGAGCGGGGGGCCCATGCCCGGCCTGAGCAGTTCTTC.

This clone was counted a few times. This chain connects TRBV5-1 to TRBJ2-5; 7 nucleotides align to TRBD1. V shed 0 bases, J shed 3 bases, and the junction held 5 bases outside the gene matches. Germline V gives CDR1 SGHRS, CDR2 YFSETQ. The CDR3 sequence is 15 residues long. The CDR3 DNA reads TGCGCCAGCAGCTTGGCTGGGACAGAAAAAGAGACCCAGTACTTC. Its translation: CASSLAGTEKETQYF.

The CDR3 here is CASQQRGVSTDTQYF. The CDR3 DNA follows: TGCGCCTCCCAACAGCGGGGGGTAAGCACAGATACGCAGTATTTT. V and J are TRBV5-1 and TRBJ2-3, with 9 bases lining up with TRBD2. Trimming at V came to 10 bases and at J to 0 bases, leaving 9 bases not matched to a gene. This CDR3 has 15 amino acids. Germline V CDR1 and CDR2: SGHRS, YFSETQ.

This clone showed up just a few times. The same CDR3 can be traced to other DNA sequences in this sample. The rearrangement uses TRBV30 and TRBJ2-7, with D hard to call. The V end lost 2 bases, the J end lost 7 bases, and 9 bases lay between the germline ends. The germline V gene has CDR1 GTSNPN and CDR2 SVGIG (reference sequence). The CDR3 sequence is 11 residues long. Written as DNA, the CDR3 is TGTGCCTGGAGTACTCGAAGGGAGCAGTACTTC. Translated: CAWSTRREQYF.

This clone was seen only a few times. The CDR3 coding sequence is TGCAGCGCGCAAAGGGACTATGGCTACACCTTC. Protein: CSAQRDYGYTF. This sequence joins TRBV29-1 and TRBJ1-2; D is unclear. Trimming left V 7 bases short and J 3 bases short, with 9 bases between. CDR3 length: 11 residues. The V gene's germline CDR1 is SQVTM and CDR2 ANQGSEA.

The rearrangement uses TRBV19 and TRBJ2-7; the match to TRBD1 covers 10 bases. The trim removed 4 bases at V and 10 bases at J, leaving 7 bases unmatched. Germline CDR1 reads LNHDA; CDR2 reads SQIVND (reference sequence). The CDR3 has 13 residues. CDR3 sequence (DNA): TGTGCCAGTAGTACCTCCGGGACAGGGGTACAGTACTTC. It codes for CASSTSGTGVQYF.

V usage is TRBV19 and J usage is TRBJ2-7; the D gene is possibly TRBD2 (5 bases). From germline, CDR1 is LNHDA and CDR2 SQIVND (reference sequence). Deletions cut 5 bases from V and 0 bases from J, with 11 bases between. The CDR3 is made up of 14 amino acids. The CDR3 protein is CASSPERNSYEQYF. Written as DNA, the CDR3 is TGTGCCAGTAGTCCAGAGCGGAACTCCTACGAGCAGTACTTC.

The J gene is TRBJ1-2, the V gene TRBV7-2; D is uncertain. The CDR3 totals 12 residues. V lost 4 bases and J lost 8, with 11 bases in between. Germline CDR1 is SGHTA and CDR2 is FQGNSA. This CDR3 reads CASSSYSRGYTF. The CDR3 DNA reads TGTGCCAGCAGCTCCTACTCGAGGGGCTACACCTTC. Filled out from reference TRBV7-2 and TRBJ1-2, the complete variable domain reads GAGVSQSPSNKVTEKGKDVELRCDPISGHTALYWYRQSLGQGLEFLIYFQGNSAPDKSGLPSDRFSAERTGGSVSTLTIQRTQQEDSAVYLCASSSYSRGYTFGSGTRLTVV.

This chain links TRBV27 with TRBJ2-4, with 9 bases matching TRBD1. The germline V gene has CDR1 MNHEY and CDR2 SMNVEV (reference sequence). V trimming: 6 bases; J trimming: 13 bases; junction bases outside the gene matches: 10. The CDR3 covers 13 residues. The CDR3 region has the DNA TGTGCCAGCAGCCAGAACAGGGGGCTCACCCAGTACTTC. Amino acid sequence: CASSQNRGLTQYF.

The CDR3 nucleotides are TGTGCCTGGAGTGTACGGGGGGTCGCAGATACGCAGTATTTT. Translated: CAWSVRGVADTQYF. The rearrangement joins TRBV30 to TRBJ2-3, with 7 bases identical to TRBD2. Germline-derived CDR1 and CDR2 are GTSNPN and SVGIG (reference sequence). The CDR3 spans 14 residues. J lost 4 bases, V lost 0 bases, and 4 bases had no gene match.

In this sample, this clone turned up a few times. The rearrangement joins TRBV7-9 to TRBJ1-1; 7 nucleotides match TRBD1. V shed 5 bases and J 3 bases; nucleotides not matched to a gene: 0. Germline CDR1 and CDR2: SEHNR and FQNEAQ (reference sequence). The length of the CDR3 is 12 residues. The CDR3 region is CASSDRDTEAFF. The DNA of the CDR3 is TGTGCCAGCAGCGACAGGGACACTGAAGCTTTCTTT.

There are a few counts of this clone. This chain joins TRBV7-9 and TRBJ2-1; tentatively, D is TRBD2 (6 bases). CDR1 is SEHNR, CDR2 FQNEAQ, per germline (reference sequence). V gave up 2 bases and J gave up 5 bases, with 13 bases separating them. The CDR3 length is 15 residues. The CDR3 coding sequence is TGTGCCAGCAGCTTAAGGGCAGGCGGGGACAATGAGCAGTTCTTC. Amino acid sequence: CASSLRAGGDNEQFF.

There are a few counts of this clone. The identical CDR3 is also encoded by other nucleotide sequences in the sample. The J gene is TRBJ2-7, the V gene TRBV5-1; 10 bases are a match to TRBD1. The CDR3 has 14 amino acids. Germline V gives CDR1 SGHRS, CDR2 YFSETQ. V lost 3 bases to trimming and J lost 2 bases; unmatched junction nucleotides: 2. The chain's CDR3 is CASSSGTGAYEQYF. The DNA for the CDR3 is TGCGCCAGCAGCTCCGGGACAGGGGCCTACGAGCAGTACTTC.

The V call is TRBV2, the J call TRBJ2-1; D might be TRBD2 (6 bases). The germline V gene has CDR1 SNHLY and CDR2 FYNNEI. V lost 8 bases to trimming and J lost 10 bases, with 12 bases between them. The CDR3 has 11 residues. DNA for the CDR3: TGTGCCAGCTCGGAGGCGGGAGAGCAGTTCTTC. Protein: CASSEAGEQFF.

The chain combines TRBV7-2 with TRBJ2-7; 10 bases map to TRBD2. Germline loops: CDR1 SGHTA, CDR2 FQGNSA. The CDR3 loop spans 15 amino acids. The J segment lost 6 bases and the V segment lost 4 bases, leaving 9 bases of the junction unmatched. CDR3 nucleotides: TGTGCCAGCAGCTCCCGTGTAAGCGGGGGGGCCGAGCAGTACTTC. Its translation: CASSSRVSGGAEQYF.

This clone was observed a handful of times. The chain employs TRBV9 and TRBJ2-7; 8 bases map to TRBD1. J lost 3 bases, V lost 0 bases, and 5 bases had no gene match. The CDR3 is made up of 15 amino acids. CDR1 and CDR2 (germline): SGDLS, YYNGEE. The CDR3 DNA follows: TGTGCCAGCAGCGTAGCACAGGGGGAGAGCTACGAGCAGTACTTC. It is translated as CASSVAQGESYEQYF.

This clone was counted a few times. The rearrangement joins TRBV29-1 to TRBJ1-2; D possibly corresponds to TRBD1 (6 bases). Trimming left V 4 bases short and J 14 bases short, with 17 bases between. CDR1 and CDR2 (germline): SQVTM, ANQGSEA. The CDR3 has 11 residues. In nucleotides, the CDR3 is TGCAGCGTTGCCATACAGGGATGGGTAACCTTC. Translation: CSVAIQGWVTF.

CDR3 sequence (DNA): TGCGCCAGCAGCCAAGACAGCCGTTTCCAAGGGATTAAGGAGACCCAGTACTTC. Translating gives CASSQDSRFQGIKETQYF. The chain joins TRBV4-1 to TRBJ2-5; D is uncertain. The CDR3 runs 18 residues. The germline V and J ends were trimmed by 0 bases and 5 bases, with 22 bases remaining between them. Per germline, CDR1 MGHRA and CDR2 YSYEKL.

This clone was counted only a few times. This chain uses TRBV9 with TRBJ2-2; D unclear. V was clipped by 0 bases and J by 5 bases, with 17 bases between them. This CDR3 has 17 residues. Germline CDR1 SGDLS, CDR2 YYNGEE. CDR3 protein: CASSVAAVQPATGELFF. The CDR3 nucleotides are TGTGCCAGCAGCGTAGCTGCGGTCCAGCCAGCAACCGGGGAGCTGTTTTTT.

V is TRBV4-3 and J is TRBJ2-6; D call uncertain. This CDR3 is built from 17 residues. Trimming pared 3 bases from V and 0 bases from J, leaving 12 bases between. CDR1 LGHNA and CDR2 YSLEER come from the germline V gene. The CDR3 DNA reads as TGCGCCAGCAGCCACCTGCACGTAGGCTCTGGGGCCAACGTCCTGACTTTC. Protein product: CASSHLHVGSGANVLTF.

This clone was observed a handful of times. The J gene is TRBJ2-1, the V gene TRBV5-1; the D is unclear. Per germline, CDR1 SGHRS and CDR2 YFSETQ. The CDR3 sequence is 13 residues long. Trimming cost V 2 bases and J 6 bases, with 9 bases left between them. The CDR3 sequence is CASSLGIGNEQFF. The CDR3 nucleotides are TGCGCCAGCAGCTTAGGGATCGGCAATGAGCAGTTCTTC.

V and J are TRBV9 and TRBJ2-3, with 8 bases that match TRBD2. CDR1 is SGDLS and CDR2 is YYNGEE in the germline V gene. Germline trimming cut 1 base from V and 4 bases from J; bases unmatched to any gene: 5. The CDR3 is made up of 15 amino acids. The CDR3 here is CASSVSGSTADTQYF. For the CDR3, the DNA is TGTGCCAGCAGCGTAAGCGGGAGTACCGCAGATACGCAGTATTTT.